This section outlines one T cell receptor beta chain sequence together with its context. Profiled with immunoSEQ multiplex PCR; TCRdb holds only in-frame clones, not every one. The table includes approximately 80,000 clones, over 65% detected once. This sample was included in a study of blood T cell repertoires in COVID-19. Study details: T cells, B-cell-depleted T cells, or PBMCs supplied cDNA or gDNA.

The sample comprised peripheral blood. The receptor comes from a man aged 45-65 years with active or convalescent COVID-19.

DNA of the CDR3: TGTGCCAGCAGTCCCAGCCGTTCGGGAGGTTGGGGATACGAGCAGTACTTC. It yields the protein CASSPSRSGGWGYEQYF. The gene calls are TRBV6-6 and TRBJ2-7; 7 nucleotides align to TRBD2. V was pared by 5 bases and J by 4 bases, with 17 bases of the junction left unmatched. CDR1 and CDR2 (germline): MNHNY, SVGAGI (reference sequence). This CDR3 region has 17 residues.